The subject of this entry is one T cell receptor beta chain. Antigen unknown. The authors built TCR beta libraries using iRepertoire HTBI primers and Arm-PCR of CDR3 regions. Original analysis: Identification across samples found some 60 TRBV and about 15 TRBJ segments. MiXCR, run by TCRdb on the multiplex PCR reads, gives a single entry per CDR3 protein. What appears here as the V and J calls and clone size reflects TCRdb's work, not the paper's. The sample consists of over 350,000 distinct CDR3 sequences, 15% of them appearing once. These data are taken from a study of regulatory T cells in long-lasting Graves disease. Study as a whole: Patients newly diagnosed with Graves' had been on antithyroid drugs for under 3 months.

Sample time point: newly diagnosed GD, antithyroid drugs for less than 3 months. PBMCs were the source of the RNA used for TCR sequencing. An endocrinology unit in Xi'an, China, supplied the patients. The study, taken as a whole, reports: There was favoring of TRBV28, TRBJ1-2 and TRBJ2-5 in persistent disease.

V dropped 1 base and J dropped 6 bases, with 15 bases sitting between them. This CDR3 region has 16 residues. Germline CDR1 LNHDA, CDR2 SQIVND (reference sequence). A further study also used this sample, focusing on T cells in Graves' hyperthyroidism and ophthalmopathy.

This chain links TRBV19 with TRBJ2-2, with D tentatively TRBD2 (5 bases). The clonotype was recovered from a woman in her 40s with Graves disease. The input for sequencing was peripheral blood mononuclear cells (PBMCs), taken at new diagnosis, from a patient treated with antithyroid drugs. The CDR3 sequence is CASSIGQRRLSGELFF. CDR3 DNA: TGTGCCAGTAGTATAGGGCAGAGGAGGTTGTCCGGGGAGCTGTTTTTT.